Detailed here is one T cell receptor (beta chain). This clonotype appeared a single time. The antigen it recognizes is unknown. Base qualities are not recorded, but no much larger clone differs from it by a single base. Evidence from one read is weak. The ophthalmopathy patients had moderately to severely active disease, with a Clinical Activity Score of 3 or higher, a NOSPECS grade of 4 or higher, and a disease duration of less than 3 months. Anyone with other autoimmune diseases, uncontrolled infections, pregnancy or lactation was excluded from the study. Clinical symptoms, serum thyroxine, TRAb, thyroid ultrasound and orbital computed tomography formed the basis of the diagnosis. Ficoll-Paque density gradient centrifugation was used to isolate PBMCs from about 9.4 ml of fresh peripheral blood. Total RNA was extracted with Trizol reagent and quality-checked on an Agilent 2100 Bioanalyzer. TCR beta CDR3 regions were amplified from RNA transcripts for repertoire sequencing. A first-round RT-PCR used HTBI primers with the Qiagen OneStep RT-PCR kit, followed by a second-round multiplex PCR, size selection and purification. Sequencing of the libraries was carried out on an Illumina HiSeq2000 in paired-end mode with 100 bp reads. The original methods were these. SOAPnuke was used to process the reads, removing any read that contained adapters or uncalled bases, had a mean Phred below 15, or lacked an exact match to the constant primer or identifier. COPE v1.2.5 was used to merge the high-quality paired reads. Clonotypes were defined as unique nucleotide sequences and were aligned to IMGT TRB V, D and J references using MiTCR v1.1. Analysis was restricted to V-J combinations with a frequency above 0.0001, which covered 98% to 99.2% of repertoires. For each V-J combination, a TCR clonal expansion and chaos score was defined as F50 clonal expansion divided by the chaos observed in the TCRdist matrix. Welch's t-statistics and random forest were used to narrow the features down to 13 V-J combinations, which were then fed into a naive Bayes classifier. The Morisita-Horn index was used to measure how similar the thyroid and blood repertoires were. The public reads were quality trimmed at Q25 with fastp and then assembled into clones with MiXCR by TCRdb, keeping productive beta chains. Under each unique CDR3 protein, matching rows form one entry showing the most common genes and DNA. The V and J calls come from TCRdb's annotation, not from the publication. Here the sample has 240,000 or so distinct CDR3 sequences; around 45% occur a single time. The ten most abundant clones make up around half of the sample.

This sample is part of a study of Graves' ophthalmopathy and Graves' hyperthyroidism (dated by TCRdb to between 2018 and 2020). For the study in its entirety: Peripheral blood was collected at initial diagnosis, before any treatment. The study used TCR beta repertoire signatures to distinguish Graves' ophthalmopathy from Graves' hyperthyroidism and to predict progression to ophthalmopathy. In total, 135 blood samples were TCR-sequenced: approximately 42 ophthalmopathy, under 85 hyperthyroidism and approximately 17 hyperthyroidism-to-ophthalmopathy patients. A discovery set of more than 90 patients (43 ophthalmopathy, 55 to 60 stable hyperthyroidism) was enrolled to explore V-J signatures distinguishing ophthalmopathy from hyperthyroidism. For independent validation, a separate cohort was made up of approximately 18 hyperthyroidism patients plus 17 patients who later progressed from hyperthyroidism to ophthalmopathy. In more than five hyperthyroidism patients, T-cell repertoires of thyroid tissue and blood were compared. Once sampling was done, hyperthyroidism patients were given methimazole at a starting dose of 30 mg daily, while ophthalmopathy patients were given high-dose intravenous methylprednisolone. Findings and caveats that apply to the study as a whole: In validation, the model predicted ophthalmopathy progression with 55% to 71% sensitivity and 72% to 80% specificity; some 13 predicted patients were CT-confirmed with GO in a median of 6.5 months. Sample size was not predetermined statistically, and investigators were not blinded to group allocation. Ophthalmopathy was separated from stable hyperthyroidism by the 13-signature model with 85% to 90% sensitivity and less than 82% specificity in cross-validation and with 80%/75% in the test set. Most of the expanded thyroid clonotypes with a frequency above 0.001 were also detected in blood, and it was suggested that the thyroid immune response may be reflected by blood repertoires.

Relative to germline, V is 7 bases shorter and J is 18 bases shorter, with 8 bases between their ends. Taken from the germline V gene, the CDR1 and CDR2 loops are SGDLS and YYNGEE. The CDR3 runs 8 residues from the cysteine to the phenylalanine. CDR3 DNA only is kept here, 24 bases in frame from base 1. Sequenced input: peripheral blood. The receptor chain draws on TRBV9 and TRBJ1-6; the D gene lacks a confident call. This receptor was identified in an adult man with Graves' ophthalmopathy. The CDR3 in this case is CASSPPHF. The DNA sequence reads TGTGCCAGCTCACCACCCCACTTT.